A selection of T cell receptor beta chains follows, all from one sample in a study of blood T cell repertoires in COVID-19. Some clones are missing from TCRdb's copy, which holds only in-frame ones; the method was immunoSEQ multiplex PCR. The table shows roughly 290,000 clones, with 85% occurring only once. Sequenced input: peripheral blood. All receptors come from a woman aged 45-60 years with active or convalescent COVID-19. Each CDR3 is given without its conserved first and last residue. The size of a clone is reported for some rows only, either as once, few or many, or as a class for expanded clones.

j_call | v_call | clone_size | cdr3_aa
TRBJ1-2 | TRBV4-2 | - | ASSQVSQYGYT
TRBJ2-7 | TRBV18 | - | ASSPQEGSEQY
TRBJ2-1 | TRBV11-3 | - | ASSPSGTTYNEQF
TRBJ2-7 | TRBV5-1 | once | ASSLDGTGGYEQY
TRBJ1-2 | TRBV28 | - | ASSSHLRGVGYGYT
TRBJ2-2 | TRBV2 | - | ASSETGTGELF
TRBJ2-7 | TRBV5-6 | - | ASSLGLAGSYEQY
TRBJ1-1 | TRBV7-2 | - | ASSLRERNTEAF
TRBJ2-7 | TRBV4-1 | - | ASSPFWTGAYEQY
TRBJ2-1 | TRBV4-1 | - | ASSQGTRTNEQF
TRBJ1-2 | TRBV6-2/TRBV6-3 | - | ASSSGLYGYT
TRBJ2-1 | TRBV18 | - | ASSLIAGLAPNEQF
TRBJ2-3 | TRBV10-3 | - | AIWTSGSTDTQY
TRBJ1-1 | TRBV11-2 | - | ASKIITGSTEAF
TRBJ1-2 | TRBV5-8 | many | ASWAQYGYT
TRBJ1-1 | TRBV27 | once | ASSQGAVAF